This T cell receptor beta chain was obtained from a study of blood T cell repertoires in COVID-19. Looking at the study overall: Spain, Italy and the United States supplied samples that represented acute and convalescent COVID-19. T cells, B-cell-depleted T cells, or PBMCs supplied cDNA or gDNA.

Germline CDR1 reads LGHDT; CDR2 reads YNNKEL (reference sequence). This CDR3 comprises 14 residues. Trimming shortened V by 1 base and J by 5 bases, and 11 bases separated the two germline ends. In the study's own analysis: Amplification with reference gene primers provided the estimates of nucleated cell counts. The method was immunoSEQ multiplex PCR; TCRdb's version includes in-frame clones alone and lacks a portion of them. V, J and clone size were drawn from that table, and D and trimming were deduced from the DNA. The data hold about 80,000 clones, with 70% to 90% observed a single time. Sequenced sample: peripheral blood. The rearrangement uses TRBV3-1 (or the pseudogene TRBV3-2) and TRBJ1-2; D is uncertain. The sequence came from an elderly woman with active or convalescent COVID-19. The CDR3 DNA is TGTGCCAGCAGCCAAGGCTCCGGGAGGTATGGCTACACCTTC. Translated, it gives CASSQGSGRYGYTF.